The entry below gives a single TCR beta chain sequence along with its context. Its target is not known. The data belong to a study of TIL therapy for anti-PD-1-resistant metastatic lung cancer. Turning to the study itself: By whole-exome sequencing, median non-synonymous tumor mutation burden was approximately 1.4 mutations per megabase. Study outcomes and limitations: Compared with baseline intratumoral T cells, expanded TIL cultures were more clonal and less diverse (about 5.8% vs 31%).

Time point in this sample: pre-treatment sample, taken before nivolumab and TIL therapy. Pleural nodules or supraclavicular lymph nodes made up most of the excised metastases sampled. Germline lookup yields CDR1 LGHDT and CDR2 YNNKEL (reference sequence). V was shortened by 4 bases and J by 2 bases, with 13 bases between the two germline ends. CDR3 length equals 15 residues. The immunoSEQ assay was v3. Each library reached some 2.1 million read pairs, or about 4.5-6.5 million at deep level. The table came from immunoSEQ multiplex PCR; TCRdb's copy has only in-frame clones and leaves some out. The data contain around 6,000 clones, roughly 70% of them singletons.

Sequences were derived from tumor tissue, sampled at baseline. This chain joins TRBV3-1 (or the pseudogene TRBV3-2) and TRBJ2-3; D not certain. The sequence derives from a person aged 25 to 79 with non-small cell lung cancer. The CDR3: CASSRSEIFTDTQYF. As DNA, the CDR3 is TGTGCCAGCAGCCGGTCAGAGATATTCACAGATACGCAGTATTTT.